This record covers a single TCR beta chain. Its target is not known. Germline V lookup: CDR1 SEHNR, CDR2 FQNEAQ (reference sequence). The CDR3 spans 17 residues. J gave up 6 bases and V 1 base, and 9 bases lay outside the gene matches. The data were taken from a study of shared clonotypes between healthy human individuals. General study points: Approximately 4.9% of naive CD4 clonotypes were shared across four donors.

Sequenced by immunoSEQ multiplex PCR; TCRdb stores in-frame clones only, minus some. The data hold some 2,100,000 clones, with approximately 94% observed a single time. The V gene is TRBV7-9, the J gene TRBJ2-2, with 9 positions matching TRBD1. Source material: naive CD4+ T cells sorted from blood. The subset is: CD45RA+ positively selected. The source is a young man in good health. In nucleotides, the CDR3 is TGTGCCAGCAGCTTAGACACGGGGGACAGGGTGGCCGGGGAGCTGTTTTTT. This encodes CASSLDTGDRVAGELFF.